This TCR beta chain was obtained from a study of identical twins. A few counts support this clonotype. One entry per CDR3 protein, called by TCRdb with MiXCR from the 5' RACE reads. This table has 400,000 to 500,000 distinct CDR3 sequences, roughly an eighth appearing once. A further study also used this sample, focusing on yellow fever vaccine responses in identical twins.

This sequence was found in a woman between 18 and 29 years old in good health. The sample comprised CD4+ T cells sorted from blood.

CDR3 region: CASSQEGLAGGLLNEQFF. The CDR3 region has the DNA TGTGCCAGCAGCCAAGAGGGGCTAGCGGGGGGCCTGCTCAATGAGCAGTTCTTC. V and J are TRBV3-1 and TRBJ2-1, with 11 bases fitting TRBD2. V gave up 0 bases and J gave up 6 bases; unmatched junction bases: 10. The germline CDR1 and CDR2 sequences are LGHDT and YNNKEL (reference sequence). This CDR3 region has 18 residues.